The text below deals with one T cell receptor (beta chain). Its antigen is currently unknown. The data were obtained in a study of tumor-infiltrating lymphocytes in localized non-small cell lung cancer. Study-wide context: Tumor tissue and non-adjacent uninvolved lung came from each patient.

Study-level results: Technical variation could not be separated from intratumor heterogeneity here.

Here immunoSEQ multiplex PCR was the method, and the copy in TCRdb shows in-frame clones only, minus some. The repertoire holds 15,000 to 20,000 clones, with about 84% as singletons. The material sequenced was uninvolved lung tissue not adjacent to the tumor. This TCR was recovered from a human donor with non-small cell lung cancer.

This CDR3 is CASRLPGTEAFF. As DNA, the CDR3 is TGTGCCAGTCGATTGCCGGGCACTGAAGCTTTCTTT. The chain carries TRBV2 and TRBJ1-1; no clear D gene. Germline-derived CDR1 and CDR2 are SNHLY and FYNNEI. There are 12 residues in the CDR3. V was cut by 9 bases and J by 4 bases, with 12 bases left in between.